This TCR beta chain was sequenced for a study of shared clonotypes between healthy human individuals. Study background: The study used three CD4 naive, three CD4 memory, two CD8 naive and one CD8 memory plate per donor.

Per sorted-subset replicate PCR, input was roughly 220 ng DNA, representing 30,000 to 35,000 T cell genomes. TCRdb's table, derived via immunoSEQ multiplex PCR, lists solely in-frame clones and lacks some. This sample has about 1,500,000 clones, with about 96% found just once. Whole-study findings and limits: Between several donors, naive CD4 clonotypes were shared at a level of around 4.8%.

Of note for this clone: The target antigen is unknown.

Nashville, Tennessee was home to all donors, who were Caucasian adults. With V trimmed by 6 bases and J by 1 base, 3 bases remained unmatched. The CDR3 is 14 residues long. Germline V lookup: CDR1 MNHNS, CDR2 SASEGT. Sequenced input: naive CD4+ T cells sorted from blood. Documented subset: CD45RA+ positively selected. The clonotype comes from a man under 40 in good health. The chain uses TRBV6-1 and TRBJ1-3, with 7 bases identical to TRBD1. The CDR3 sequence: CASRRTGSGNTIYF. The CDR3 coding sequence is TGTGCCAGCAGAAGGACAGGTTCTGGAAACACCATATATTTT.